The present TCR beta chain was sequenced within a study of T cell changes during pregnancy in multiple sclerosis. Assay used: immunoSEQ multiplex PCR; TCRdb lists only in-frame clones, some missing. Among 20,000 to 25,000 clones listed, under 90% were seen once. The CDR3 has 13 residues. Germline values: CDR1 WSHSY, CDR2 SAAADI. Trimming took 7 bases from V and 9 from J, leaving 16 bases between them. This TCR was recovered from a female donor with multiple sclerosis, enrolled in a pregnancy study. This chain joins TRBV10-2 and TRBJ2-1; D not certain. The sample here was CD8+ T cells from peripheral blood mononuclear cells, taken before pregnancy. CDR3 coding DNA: TGCGCCAGCATGGAGACTCCTCACCCTGAGCAGTTCTTC. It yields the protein CASMETPHPEQFF.